Listed here is a single TCR beta chain. This entry belongs to a study of cytomegalovirus exposure and HLA in healthy donors. The PCR ran on 60 Vbeta and 13 Jbeta primers. TCRdb's table, derived via immunoSEQ multiplex PCR, lists solely in-frame clones and lacks some. The sample shows about 130,000 clones, 70% to 80% of them seen only once. CDR1 is SQVTM, CDR2 ANQGSEA, per germline. Between the trimmed V and J ends, which lost 6 bases and 8 bases, there was a span of 19 bases. This CDR3 region has 14 residues. The sequence was collected from a human donor in good health. V usage is TRBV29-1 and J usage is TRBJ2-2, with a tentative D call TRBD1 (6 bases). Sequencing used PBMCs. The CDR3 reads CSVEDRLSTGELFF. CDR3 nucleotide sequence: TGCAGCGTAGAGGACAGACTTTCCACAGGGGAGCTGTTTTTT.